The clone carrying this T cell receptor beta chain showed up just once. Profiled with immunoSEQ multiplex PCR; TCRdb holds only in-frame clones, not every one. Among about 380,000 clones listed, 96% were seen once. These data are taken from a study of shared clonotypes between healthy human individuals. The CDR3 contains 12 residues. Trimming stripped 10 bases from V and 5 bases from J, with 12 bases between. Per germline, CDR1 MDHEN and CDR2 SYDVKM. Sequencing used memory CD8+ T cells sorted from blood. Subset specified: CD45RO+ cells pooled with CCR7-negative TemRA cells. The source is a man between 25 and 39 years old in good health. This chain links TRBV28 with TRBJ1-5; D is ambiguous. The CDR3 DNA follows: TGTGCCACCTCCGTTATTTATCAGCCCCAGCATTTT. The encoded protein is CATSVIYQPQHF.